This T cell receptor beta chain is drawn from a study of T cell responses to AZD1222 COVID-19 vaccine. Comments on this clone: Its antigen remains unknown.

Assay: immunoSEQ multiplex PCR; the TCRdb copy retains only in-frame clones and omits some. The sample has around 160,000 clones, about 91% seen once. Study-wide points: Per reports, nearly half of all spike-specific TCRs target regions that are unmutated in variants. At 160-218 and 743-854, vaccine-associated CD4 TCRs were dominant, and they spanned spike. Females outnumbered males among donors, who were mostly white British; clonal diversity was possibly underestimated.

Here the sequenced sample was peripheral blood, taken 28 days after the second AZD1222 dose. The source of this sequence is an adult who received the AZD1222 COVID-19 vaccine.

The CDR3 region is CASSALEGGMDEQFF. The CDR3 region has the DNA TGTGCCAGTAGTGCACTAGAGGGGGGCATGGATGAGCAGTTCTTC. The chain is built from TRBV19 and TRBJ2-1; either TRBD1 or TRBD2 may supply D (6 bases each). This CDR3 has 15 amino acids. CDR1 is LNHDA and CDR2 is SQIVND in the germline V gene (reference sequence). Deletions cut 5 bases from V and 8 bases from J, with 19 bases between. Complete variable domain (other parts from reference TRBV19 and TRBJ2-1): DGGITQSPKYLFRKEGQNVTLSCEQNLNHDAMYWYRQDPGQGLRLIYYSQIVNDFQKGDIAEGYSVSREKKESFPLTVTSAQKNPTAFYLCASSALEGGMDEQFFGPGTRLTVL.